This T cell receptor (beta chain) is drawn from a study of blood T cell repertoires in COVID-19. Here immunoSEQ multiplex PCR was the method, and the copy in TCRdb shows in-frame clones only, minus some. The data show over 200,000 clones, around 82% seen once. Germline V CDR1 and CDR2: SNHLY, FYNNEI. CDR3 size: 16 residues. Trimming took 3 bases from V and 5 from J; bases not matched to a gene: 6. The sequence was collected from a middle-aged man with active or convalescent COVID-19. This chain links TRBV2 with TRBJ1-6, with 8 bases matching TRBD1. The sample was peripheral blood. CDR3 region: CASSDDRGRNNSPLHF. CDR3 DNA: TGTGCCAGCAGTGACGACAGGGGCCGAAATAATTCACCCCTCCACTTT.